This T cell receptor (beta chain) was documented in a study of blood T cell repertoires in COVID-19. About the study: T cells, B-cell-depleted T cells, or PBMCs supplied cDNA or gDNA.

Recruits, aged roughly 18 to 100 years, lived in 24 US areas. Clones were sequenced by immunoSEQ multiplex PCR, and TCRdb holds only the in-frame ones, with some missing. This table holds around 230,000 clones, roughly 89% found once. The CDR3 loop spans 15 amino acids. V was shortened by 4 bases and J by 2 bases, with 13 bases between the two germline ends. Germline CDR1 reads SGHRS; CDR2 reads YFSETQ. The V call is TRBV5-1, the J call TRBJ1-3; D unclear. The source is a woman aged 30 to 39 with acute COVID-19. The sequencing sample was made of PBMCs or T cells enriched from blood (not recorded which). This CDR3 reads CASSVDTYPGNTIYF. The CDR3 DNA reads TGCGCCAGCAGCGTCGACACTTATCCTGGAAACACCATATATTTT.